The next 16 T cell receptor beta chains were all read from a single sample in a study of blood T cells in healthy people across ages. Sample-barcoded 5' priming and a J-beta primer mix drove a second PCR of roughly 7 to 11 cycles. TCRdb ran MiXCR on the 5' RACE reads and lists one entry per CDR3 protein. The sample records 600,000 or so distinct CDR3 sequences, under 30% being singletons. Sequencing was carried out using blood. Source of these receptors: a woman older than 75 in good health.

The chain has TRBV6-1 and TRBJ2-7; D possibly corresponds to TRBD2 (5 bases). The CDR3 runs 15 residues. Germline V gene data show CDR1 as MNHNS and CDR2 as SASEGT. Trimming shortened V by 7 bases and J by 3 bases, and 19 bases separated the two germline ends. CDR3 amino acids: CASTYLLVGGYEQYF. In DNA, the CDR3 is TGTGCCAGCACCTACCTCTTAGTTGGAGGCTACGAGCAGTACTTC.

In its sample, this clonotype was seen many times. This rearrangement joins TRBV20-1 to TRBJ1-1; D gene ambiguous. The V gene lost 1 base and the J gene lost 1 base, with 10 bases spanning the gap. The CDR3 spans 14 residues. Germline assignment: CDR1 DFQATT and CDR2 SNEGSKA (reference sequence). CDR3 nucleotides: TGCAGTGCTAGAGTTGGTAGAGCGAACACTGAAGCTTTCTTT. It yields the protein CSARVGRANTEAFF.

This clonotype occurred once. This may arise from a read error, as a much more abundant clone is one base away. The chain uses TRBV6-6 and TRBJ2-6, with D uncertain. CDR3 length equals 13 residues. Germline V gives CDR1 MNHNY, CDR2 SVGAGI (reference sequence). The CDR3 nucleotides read TGTGTCAGCACCGCCTCTGGGGCCAACGTCCTGACTTTC. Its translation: CVSTASGANVLTF.

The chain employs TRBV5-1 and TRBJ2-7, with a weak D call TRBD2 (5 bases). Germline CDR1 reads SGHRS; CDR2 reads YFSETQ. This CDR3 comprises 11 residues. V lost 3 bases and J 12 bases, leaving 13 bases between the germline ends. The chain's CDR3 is CASSSGGIRYF. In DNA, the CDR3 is TGCGCCAGCAGCTCCGGAGGCATTCGGTACTTC.

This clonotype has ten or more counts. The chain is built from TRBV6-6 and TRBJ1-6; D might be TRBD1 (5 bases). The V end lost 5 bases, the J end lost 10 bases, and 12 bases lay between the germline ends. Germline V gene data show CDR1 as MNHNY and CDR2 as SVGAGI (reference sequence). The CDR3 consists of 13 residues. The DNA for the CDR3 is TGTGCCAGCAGTAAAGTCAGGGAGTCACCCCTCCACTTT. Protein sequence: CASSKVRESPLHF.

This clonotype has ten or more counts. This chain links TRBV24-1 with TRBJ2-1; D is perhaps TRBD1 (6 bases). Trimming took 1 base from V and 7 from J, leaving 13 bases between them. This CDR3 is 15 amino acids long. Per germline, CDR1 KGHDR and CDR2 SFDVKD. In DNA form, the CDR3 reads TGTGCCACCAGTGATTTCGGTACAGGGTCGAATGAGCAGTTCTTC. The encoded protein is CATSDFGTGSNEQFF.

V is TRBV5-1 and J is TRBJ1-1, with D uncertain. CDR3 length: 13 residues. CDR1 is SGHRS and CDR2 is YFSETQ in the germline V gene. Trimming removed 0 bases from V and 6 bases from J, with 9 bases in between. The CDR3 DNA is TGCGCCAGCAGCTTGGTACAGAGCGCTGAAGCTTTCTTT. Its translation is CASSLVQSAEAFF.

The CDR3 sequence is CASSGPVSGGFSYEQYF. Written as DNA, the CDR3 is TGTGCCAGCAGTGGCCCGGTTAGCGGGGGGTTCTCCTACGAGCAGTACTTC. V gene TRBV6-1 combines with J gene TRBJ2-7, with 10 bases identical to TRBD2. The CDR3 totals 17 residues. V was clipped by 4 bases and J by 0 bases; unmatched bases: 9. Germline values: CDR1 MNHNS, CDR2 SASEGT.

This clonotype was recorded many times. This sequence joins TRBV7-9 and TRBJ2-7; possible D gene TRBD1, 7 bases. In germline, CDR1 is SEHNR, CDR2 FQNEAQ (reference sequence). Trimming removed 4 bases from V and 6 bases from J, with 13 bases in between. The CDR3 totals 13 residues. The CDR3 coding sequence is TGTGCCAGCAGCTCCAGGGGGGCGTCCGAGCAGTACTTC. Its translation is CASSSRGASEQYF. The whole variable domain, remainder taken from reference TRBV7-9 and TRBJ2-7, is DTGVSQNPRHKITKRGQNVTFRCDPISEHNRLYWYRQTLGQGPEFLTYFQNEAQLEKSRLLSDRFSAERPKGSFSTLEIQRTEQGDSAMYLCASSSRGASEQYFGPGTRLTVT.

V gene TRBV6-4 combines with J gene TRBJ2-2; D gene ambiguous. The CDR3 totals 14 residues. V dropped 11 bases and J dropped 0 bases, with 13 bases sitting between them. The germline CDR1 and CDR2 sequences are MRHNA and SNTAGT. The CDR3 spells CACQAFANTGELFF. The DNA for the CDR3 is TGTGCCTGTCAGGCGTTCGCGAACACCGGGGAGCTGTTTTTT.

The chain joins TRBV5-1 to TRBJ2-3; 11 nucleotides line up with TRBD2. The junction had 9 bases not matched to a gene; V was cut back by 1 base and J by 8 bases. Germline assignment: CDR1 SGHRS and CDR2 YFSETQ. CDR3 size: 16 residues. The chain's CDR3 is CASSLLTSGGMGTQYF. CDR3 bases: TGCGCCAGCAGCTTGTTAACTAGCGGGGGCATGGGTACGCAGTATTTT.

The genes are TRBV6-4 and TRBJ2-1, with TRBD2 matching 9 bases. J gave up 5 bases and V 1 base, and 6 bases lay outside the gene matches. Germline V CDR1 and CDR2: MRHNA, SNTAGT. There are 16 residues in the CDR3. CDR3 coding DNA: TGTGCCAGCAGTGACTGGGCGGGGGGGGTACACAATGAGCAGTTCTTC. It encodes CASSDWAGGVHNEQFF.

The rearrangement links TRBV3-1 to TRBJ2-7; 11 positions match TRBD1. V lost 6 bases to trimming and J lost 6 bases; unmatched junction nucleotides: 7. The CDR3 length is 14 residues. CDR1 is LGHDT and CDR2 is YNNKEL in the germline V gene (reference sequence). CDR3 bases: TGTGCCAGCAGGTACTCCGGGACAGGGGGCGAGCAGTACTTC. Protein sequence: CASRYSGTGGEQYF.

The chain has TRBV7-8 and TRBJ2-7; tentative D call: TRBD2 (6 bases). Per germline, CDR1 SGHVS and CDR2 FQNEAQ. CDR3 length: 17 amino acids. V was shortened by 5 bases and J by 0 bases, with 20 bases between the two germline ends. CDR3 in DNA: TGTGCCAGCAGCCCATCCCCTGGCGGAGGGTACTCCTACGAGCAGTACTTC. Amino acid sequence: CASSPSPGGGYSYEQYF.

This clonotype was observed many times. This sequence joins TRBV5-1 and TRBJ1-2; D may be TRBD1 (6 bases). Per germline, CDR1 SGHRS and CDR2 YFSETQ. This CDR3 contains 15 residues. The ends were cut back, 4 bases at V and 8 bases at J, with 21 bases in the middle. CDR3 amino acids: CASSPEANRAGGYTF. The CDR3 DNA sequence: TGCGCCAGCAGCCCGGAGGCCAACAGGGCGGGGGGCTACACCTTC.

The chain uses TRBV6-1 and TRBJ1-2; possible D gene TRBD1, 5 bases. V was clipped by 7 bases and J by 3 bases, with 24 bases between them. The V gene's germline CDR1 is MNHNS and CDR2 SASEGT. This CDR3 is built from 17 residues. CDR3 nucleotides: TGTGCCAGCATCCTAGGGGTAGGACATCGAGGGGACTATGGCTACACCTTC. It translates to CASILGVGHRGDYGYTF.